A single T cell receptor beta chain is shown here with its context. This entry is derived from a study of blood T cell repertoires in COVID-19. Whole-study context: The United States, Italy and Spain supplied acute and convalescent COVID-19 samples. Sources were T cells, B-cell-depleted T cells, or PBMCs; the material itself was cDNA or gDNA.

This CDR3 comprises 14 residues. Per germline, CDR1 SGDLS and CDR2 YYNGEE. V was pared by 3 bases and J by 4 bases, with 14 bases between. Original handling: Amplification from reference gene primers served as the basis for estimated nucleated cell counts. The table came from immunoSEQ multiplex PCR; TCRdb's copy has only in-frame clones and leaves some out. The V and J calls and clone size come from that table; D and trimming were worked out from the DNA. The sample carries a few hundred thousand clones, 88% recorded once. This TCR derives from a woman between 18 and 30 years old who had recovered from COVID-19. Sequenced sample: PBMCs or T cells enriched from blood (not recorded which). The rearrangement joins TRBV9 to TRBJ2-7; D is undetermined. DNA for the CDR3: TGTGCCAGCAGCGGTGCGCACGACTCTTACGAGCAGTACTTC. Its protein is CASSGAHDSYEQYF.